This is a list of T cell receptor beta chains from one sample in a study of PD-L1 blockade in urothelial cancer. TCRdb's table, derived via immunoSEQ multiplex PCR, lists solely in-frame clones and lacks some. Among about 52,000 clones listed, 84% were seen once. The source was PBMCs, collected around atezolizumab (anti-PD-L1) treatment. These receptors were taken from a man aged 45-60 years with urothelial cancer. The CDR3 runs from the conserved cysteine through the conserved F or W. D genes are given only for firm matches. Size tells how often a clone was seen (once, few, many) or the class of an expanded clone, and some rows leave it out.

>-|-|TRBJ1-1|TRBV7-9
CASSGPKRNTEAFF
TGTGCCAGCAGCGGGCCGAAGAGGAACACTGAAGCTTTCTTT
>TRBD1|few|TRBJ1-5|TRBV10-3
CAISESRTGQGQPQHF
TGTGCCATCAGTGAGTCCCGGACAGGGCAGGGTCAGCCCCAGCATTTT
>TRBD1|-|TRBJ2-1|TRBV7-8
CASSLRQGFGVYNEQFF
TGTGCCAGCAGCTTGCGACAGGGTTTTGGGGTCTACAATGAGCAGTTCTTC
>TRBD1|few|TRBJ1-1|TRBV29-1
CSVGQGAVTEAFF
TGCAGCGTTGGACAGGGGGCGGTTACTGAAGCTTTCTTT
>-|-|TRBJ2-7|TRBV2
CASSEGYNYEQYF
TGTGCCAGCAGTGAAGGTTACAACTACGAGCAGTACTTC
>-|-|TRBJ2-7|TRBV6-5
CASSFTGRSSYEQYF
TGTGCCAGCAGTTTCACCGGGAGATCCTCCTACGAGCAGTACTTC
>-|-|TRBJ2-3|TRBV19
CASSIPTTRPGTDTQYF
TGTGCCAGTAGTATACCTACGACTAGACCGGGCACGGATACGCAGTATTTT
>-|-|TRBJ2-5|TRBV6-5
CASSQLGGEETQYF
TGTGCCAGCAGTCAACTCGGGGGAGAAGAGACCCAGTACTTC
>TRBD2|-|TRBJ2-7|TRBV19
CASSPGLAPYEQYF
TGTGCCAGTAGCCCGGGACTAGCTCCCTACGAGCAGTACTTC
>TRBD2|-|TRBJ2-3|TRBV18
CASSPPLRLAPGDTQYF
TGTGCCAGCTCACCACCTCTTAGACTAGCGCCAGGGGATACGCAGTATTTT
>TRBD2|-|TRBJ2-3|TRBV9
CASSVDQLLAGLSTDTQYF
TGTGCCAGCAGCGTAGATCAACTGCTAGCGGGATTGAGCACAGATACGCAGTATTTT
>TRBD1|-|TRBJ1-2|TRBV6-6
CASSYETGTRGYTF
TGTGCCAGCAGTTACGAGACAGGGACGCGCGGCTACACCTTC
>-|-|TRBJ2-3|TRBV10-1
CASSEHEGSLRPTDTQYF
TGCGCCAGCAGTGAACATGAGGGCAGCCTCCGACCTACAGATACGCAGTATTTT
>-|-|TRBJ2-7|TRBV5-4
CASSSQSSYEQYF
TGTGCCAGCAGCTCACAGAGCTCCTACGAGCAGTACTTC
>-|-|TRBJ1-6|TRBV19
CASRPRGAGNSPLHF
TGTGCCAGTAGACCCCGGGGGGCTGGTAATTCACCCCTCCACTTT
>-|-|TRBJ2-5|TRBV2
CAILTRDFQETQYF
TGTGCCATACTAACCCGGGACTTCCAAGAGACCCAGTACTTC
>-|-|TRBJ2-1|TRBV7-8
CASSLTRADTNEQFF
TGTGCCAGCAGCTTAACGCGGGCCGACACAAATGAGCAGTTCTTC
>-|-|TRBJ2-7|TRBV6-6
CASSYGAGAYEQYF
TGTGCCAGCAGTTACGGGGCAGGGGCCTACGAGCAGTACTTC
>-|-|TRBJ2-5|TRBV7-6
CASSFGLAKETQYF
TGTGCCAGCAGCTTCGGACTGGCTAAAGAGACCCAGTACTTC
>-|-|TRBJ2-2|TRBV9
CASSVVRENTGELFF
TGTGCCAGCAGCGTAGTCAGGGAGAACACCGGGGAGCTGTTTTTT